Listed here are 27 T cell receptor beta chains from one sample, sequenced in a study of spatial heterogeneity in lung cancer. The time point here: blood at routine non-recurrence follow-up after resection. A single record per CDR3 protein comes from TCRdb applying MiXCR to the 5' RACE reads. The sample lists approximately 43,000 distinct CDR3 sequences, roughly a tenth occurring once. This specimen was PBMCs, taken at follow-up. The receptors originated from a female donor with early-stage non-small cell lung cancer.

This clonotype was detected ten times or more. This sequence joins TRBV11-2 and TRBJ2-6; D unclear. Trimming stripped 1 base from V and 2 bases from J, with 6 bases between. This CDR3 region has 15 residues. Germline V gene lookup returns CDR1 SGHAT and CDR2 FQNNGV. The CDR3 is CASSLGITGANVLTF. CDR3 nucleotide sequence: TGTGCCAGCAGCTTAGGGATTACTGGGGCCAACGTCCTGACTTTC.

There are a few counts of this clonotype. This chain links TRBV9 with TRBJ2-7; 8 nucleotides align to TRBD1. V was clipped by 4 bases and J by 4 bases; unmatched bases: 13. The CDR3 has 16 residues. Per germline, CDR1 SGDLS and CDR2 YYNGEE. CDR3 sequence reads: CASSPQSGTGRYEQYF. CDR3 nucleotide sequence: TGTGCCAGCAGCCCACAATCCGGGACAGGACGTTACGAGCAGTACTTC.

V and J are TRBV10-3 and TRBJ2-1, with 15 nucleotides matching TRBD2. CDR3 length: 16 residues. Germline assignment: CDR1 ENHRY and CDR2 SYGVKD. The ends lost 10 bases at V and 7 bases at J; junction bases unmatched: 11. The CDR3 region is CASGLAGGFSVNEQFF. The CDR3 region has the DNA TGTGCCAGCGGACTAGCGGGGGGGTTCTCCGTAAATGAGCAGTTCTTC.

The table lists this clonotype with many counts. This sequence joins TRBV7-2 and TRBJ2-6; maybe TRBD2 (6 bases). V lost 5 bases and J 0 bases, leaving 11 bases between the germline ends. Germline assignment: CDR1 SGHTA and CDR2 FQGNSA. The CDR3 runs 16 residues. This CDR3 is CASSPGGTSGANVLTF. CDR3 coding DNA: TGTGCCAGCAGCCCTGGGGGGACCTCTGGGGCCAACGTCCTGACTTTC.

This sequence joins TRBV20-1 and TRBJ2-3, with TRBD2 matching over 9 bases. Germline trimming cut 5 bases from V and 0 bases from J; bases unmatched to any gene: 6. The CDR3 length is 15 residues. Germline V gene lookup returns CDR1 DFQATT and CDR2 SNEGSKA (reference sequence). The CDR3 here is CSAPPAGGSTDTQYF. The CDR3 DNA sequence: TGCAGTGCTCCTCCGGCGGGGGGGAGCACAGATACGCAGTATTTT.

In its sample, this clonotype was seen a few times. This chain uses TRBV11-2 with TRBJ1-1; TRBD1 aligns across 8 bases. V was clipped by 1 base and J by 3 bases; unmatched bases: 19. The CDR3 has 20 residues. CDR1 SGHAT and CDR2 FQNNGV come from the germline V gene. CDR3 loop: CASSLGRGTGQRGLYTEAFF. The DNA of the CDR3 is TGTGCCAGCAGCTTAGGGCGCGGGACAGGTCAACGCGGGTTATACACTGAAGCTTTCTTT. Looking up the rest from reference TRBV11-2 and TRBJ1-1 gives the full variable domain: EAGVAQSPRYKIIEKRQSVAFWCNPISGHATLYWYQQILGQGPKLLIQFQNNGVVDDSQLPKDRFSAERLKGVDSTLKIQPAKLEDSAVYLCASSLGRGTGQRGLYTEAFFGQGTRLTVV.

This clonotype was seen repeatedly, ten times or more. The CDR3: CASSQSVGGPDTQYF. The CDR3 region has the DNA TGCGCCAGCAGCCAAAGTGTAGGGGGCCCAGATACGCAGTATTTT. The chain combines TRBV5-1 with TRBJ2-3; the match to TRBD1 covers 7 bases. With 4 bases clipped from V and 4 bases from J, the junction kept 9 bases outside the gene matches. Looked up from germline, CDR1 is SGHRS and CDR2 is YFSETQ. The CDR3 spans 15 residues.

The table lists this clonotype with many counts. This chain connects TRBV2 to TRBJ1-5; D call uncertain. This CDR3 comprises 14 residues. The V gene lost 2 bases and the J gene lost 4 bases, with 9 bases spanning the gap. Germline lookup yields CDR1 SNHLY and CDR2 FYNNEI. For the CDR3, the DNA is TGTGCCAGCAGTGAAATGGGTAGGAATCAGCCCCAGCATTTT. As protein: CASSEMGRNQPQHF. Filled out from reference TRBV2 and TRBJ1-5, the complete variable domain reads EPEVTQTPSHQVTQMGQEVILRCVPISNHLYFYWYRQILGQKVEFLVSFYNNEISEKSEIFDDQFSVERPDGSNFTLKIRSTKLEDSAMYFCASSEMGRNQPQHFGDGTRLSIL.

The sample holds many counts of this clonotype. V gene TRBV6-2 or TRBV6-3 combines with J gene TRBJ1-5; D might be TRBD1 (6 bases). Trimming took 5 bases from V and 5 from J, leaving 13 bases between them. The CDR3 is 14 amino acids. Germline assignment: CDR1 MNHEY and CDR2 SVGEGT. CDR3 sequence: CASSPSGGHQPQHF. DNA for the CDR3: TGTGCCAGCAGTCCTTCGGGGGGCCATCAGCCCCAGCATTTT.

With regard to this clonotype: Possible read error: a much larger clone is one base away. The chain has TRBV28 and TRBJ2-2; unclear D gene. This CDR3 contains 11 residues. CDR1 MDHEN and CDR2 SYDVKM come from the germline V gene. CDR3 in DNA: TGTGTCAGCAGCTACTATGGGGAGCTGTTTTTT. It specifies CVSSYYGELFF.

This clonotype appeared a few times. The DNA of the CDR3 is TGTGCCAGCAGTCGTGGACAGGGAAGCACTGAAGCTTTCTTT. Translated, it gives CASSRGQGSTEAFF. The chain uses TRBV7-9 and TRBJ1-1; 8 positions agree with TRBD1. V was pared by 6 bases and J by 4 bases, with 7 bases of the junction left unmatched. In germline, CDR1 is SEHNR, CDR2 FQNEAQ (reference sequence). The CDR3 consists of 14 residues.

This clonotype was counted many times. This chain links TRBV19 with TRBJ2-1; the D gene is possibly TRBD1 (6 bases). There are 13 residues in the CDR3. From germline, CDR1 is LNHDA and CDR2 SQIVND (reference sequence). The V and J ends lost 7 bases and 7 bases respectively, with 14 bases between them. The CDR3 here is CASTLTGWNEQFF. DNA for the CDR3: TGTGCCAGTACCCTTACAGGGTGGAATGAGCAGTTCTTC.

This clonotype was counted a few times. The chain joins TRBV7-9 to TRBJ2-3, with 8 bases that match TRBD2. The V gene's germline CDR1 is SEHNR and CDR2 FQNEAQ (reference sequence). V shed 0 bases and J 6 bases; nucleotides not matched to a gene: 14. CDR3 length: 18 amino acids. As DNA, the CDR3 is TGTGCCAGCAGCTTAGCCAGGCTAGCGGGCCCTAAAGGGGATACGCAGTATTTT. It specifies CASSLARLAGPKGDTQYF.

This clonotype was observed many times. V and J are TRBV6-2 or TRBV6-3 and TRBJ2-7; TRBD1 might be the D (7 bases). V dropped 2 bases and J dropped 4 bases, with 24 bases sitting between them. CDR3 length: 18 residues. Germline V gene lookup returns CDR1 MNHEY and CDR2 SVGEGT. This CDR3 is CASSYDINQGGKRYEQYF. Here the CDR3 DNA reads TGTGCCAGCAGTTACGATATCAACCAGGGGGGAAAGCGGTACGAGCAGTACTTC.

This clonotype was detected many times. CDR3 region: CASSVATGKADTQYF. The DNA for the CDR3 is TGTGCCAGCAGCGTAGCGACAGGGAAGGCAGATACGCAGTATTTT. This chain links TRBV9 with TRBJ2-3; 7 nucleotides align to TRBD1. Losses at the gene ends were 0 bases for V and 4 bases for J; bases not matched to a gene: 5. The CDR3 contains 15 residues. From germline, CDR1 is SGDLS and CDR2 YYNGEE.

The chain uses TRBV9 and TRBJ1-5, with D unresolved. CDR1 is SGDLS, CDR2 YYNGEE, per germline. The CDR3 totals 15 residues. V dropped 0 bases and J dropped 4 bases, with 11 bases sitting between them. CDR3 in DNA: TGTGCCAGCAGCGTAGGGGGATCCAAGAATCAGCCCCAGCATTTT. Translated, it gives CASSVGGSKNQPQHF.

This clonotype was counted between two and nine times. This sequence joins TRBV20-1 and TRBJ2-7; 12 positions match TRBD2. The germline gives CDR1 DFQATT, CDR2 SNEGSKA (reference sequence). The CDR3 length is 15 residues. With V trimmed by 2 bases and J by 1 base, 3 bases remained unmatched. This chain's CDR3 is CSARRLAGDSYEQYF. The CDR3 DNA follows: TGCAGTGCTAGACGACTAGCGGGGGATTCCTACGAGCAGTACTTC.

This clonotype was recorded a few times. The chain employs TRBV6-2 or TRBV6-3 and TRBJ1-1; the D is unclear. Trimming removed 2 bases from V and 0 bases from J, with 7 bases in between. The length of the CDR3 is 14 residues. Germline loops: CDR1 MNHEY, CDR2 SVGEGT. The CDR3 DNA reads TGTGCCAGCAGTTACCTCCTCTTGAACACTGAAGCTTTCTTT. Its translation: CASSYLLLNTEAFF.

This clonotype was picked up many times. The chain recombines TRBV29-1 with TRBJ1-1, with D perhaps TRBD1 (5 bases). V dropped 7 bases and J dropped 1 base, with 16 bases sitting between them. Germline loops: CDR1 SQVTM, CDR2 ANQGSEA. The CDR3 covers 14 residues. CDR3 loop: CSAAPLGANTEAFF. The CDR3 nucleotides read TGCAGCGCTGCCCCCTTAGGGGCGAACACTGAAGCTTTCTTT.

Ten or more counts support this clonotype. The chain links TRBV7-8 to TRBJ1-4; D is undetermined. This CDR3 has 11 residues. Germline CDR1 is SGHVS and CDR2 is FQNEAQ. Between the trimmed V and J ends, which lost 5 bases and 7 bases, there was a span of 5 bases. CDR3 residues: CASSRFEKLFF. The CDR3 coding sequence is TGTGCCAGCAGCAGGTTTGAAAAACTGTTTTTT.

The CDR3, as DNA: TGTGCCAGCAGCCAAGTCCAAATTGCTTGGGGCCCCAACGGCTACGAGCAGTACTTC. It encodes CASSQVQIAWGPNGYEQYF. The rearrangement links TRBV14 to TRBJ2-7; D is possibly TRBD1 (5 bases). The CDR3 length is 19 residues. Germline lookup yields CDR1 SGHDN and CDR2 FVKESK. Trimming left V 1 base short and J 3 bases short, with 25 bases between.

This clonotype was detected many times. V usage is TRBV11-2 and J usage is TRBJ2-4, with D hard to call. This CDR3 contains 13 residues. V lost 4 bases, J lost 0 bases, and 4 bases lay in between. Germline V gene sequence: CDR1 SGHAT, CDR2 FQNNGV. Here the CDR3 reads CASSSVAKNIQYF. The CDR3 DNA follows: TGTGCCAGCAGCTCTGTAGCCAAAAACATTCAGTACTTC.

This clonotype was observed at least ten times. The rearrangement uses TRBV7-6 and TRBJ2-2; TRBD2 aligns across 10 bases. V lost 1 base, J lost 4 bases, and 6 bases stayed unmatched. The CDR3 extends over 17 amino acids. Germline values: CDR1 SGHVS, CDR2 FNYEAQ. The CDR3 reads CASSLGAGGPGTGELFF. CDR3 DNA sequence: TGTGCCAGCAGCTTAGGAGCGGGGGGGCCGGGCACCGGGGAGCTGTTTTTT.

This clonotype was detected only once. The CDR3 bases are TGTGCCAGCAGACGCAGGGTTGGCCCCATGAACACTGAAGCTTTCTTT. It yields the protein CASRRRVGPMNTEAFF. The rearrangement links TRBV12-3 or TRBV12-4 to TRBJ1-1; D might be TRBD1 (5 bases). The V end lost 6 bases, the J end lost 0 bases, and 17 bases lay between the germline ends. The CDR3 extends over 16 amino acids.

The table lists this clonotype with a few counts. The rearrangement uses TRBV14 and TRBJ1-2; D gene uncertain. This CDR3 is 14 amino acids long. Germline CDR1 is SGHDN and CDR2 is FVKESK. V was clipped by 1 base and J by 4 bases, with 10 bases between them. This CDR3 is CASSQVAGPYGYTF. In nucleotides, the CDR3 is TGTGCCAGCAGCCAAGTAGCAGGACCCTATGGCTACACCTTC.

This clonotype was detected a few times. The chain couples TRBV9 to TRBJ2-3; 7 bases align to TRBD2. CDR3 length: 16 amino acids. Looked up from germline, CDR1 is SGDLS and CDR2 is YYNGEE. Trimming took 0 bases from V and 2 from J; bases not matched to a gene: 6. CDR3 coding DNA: TGTGCCAGCAGCGTAGCGTTCGGGAGGAACACAGATACGCAGTATTTT. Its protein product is CASSVAFGRNTDTQYF.

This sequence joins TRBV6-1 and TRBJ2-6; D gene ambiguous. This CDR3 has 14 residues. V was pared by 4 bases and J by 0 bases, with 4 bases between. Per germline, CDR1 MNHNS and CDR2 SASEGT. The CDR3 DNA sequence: TGTGCCAGCAGTGTCGGCTCTGGGGCCAACGTCCTGACTTTC. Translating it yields CASSVGSGANVLTF.